These T cell receptor beta chains were read from a single sample in a study of identical twins. TCRdb independently ran MiXCR on the 5' RACE reads; one entry per CDR3 protein. The table has approximately 1.8 million distinct CDR3 sequences, about 30% seen once. Sequences were obtained from cord blood. The receptors come from a newborn girl in good health. Both conserved end residues are part of each CDR3. The D gene is left open where the match is weak. Not every row has a clone size; where given, it reads once, few, many or a size class.

-	few	TRBJ2-5	TRBV6-5	CASSYSGVRGKTQYF	TGTGCCAGCAGTTACTCTGGTGTAAGGGGGAAGACCCAGTACTTC
-	few	TRBJ1-5	TRBV20-1	CSARTSHTNQPQHF	TGCAGTGCTAGGACATCGCATACCAATCAGCCCCAGCATTTT
-	-	TRBJ2-3	TRBV30	CAWSVRGAPADTQYF	TGTGCCTGGAGTGTAAGGGGGGCGCCCGCAGATACGCAGTATTTT
-	few	TRBJ1-1	TRBV10-3	CAIRNGPANTEAFF	TGTGCCATCAGAAATGGGCCAGCGAACACTGAAGCTTTCTTT
TRBD2	-	TRBJ2-3	TRBV7-2	CASSLSGLLAASTDTQYF	TGTGCCAGCAGCTTATCTGGACTACTAGCGGCTAGCACAGATACGCAGTATTTT
TRBD2	-	TRBJ2-3	TRBV9	CASSSRGARTDTQYF	TGTGCCAGCAGCTCGCGGGGGGCCCGCACAGATACGCAGTATTTT
TRBD1	-	TRBJ1-2	TRBV10-3	CAISGGQGSYGYTF	TGTGCCATCAGTGGGGGACAGGGGAGCTATGGCTACACCTTC
-	few	TRBJ2-7	TRBV7-9	CAIRRGIDEQYF	TGTGCCATCAGGAGAGGGATCGACGAGCAGTACTTC
TRBD1	-	TRBJ1-4	TRBV6-1	CASSEYNFHRTGRVEKLFF	TGTGCCAGCAGTGAATACAACTTCCACCGGACAGGCCGCGTCGAAAAACTGTTTTTT
TRBD1	few	TRBJ2-3	TRBV9	CASSVGGTGVTDTQYF	TGTGCCAGCAGCGTAGGCGGGACAGGGGTTACAGATACGCAGTATTTT
TRBD2	-	TRBJ2-5	TRBV5-1	CASRSSLAGVGETQYF	TGCGCCAGTCGATCCTCCCTAGCGGGAGTAGGAGAGACCCAGTACTTC
-	-	TRBJ1-4	TRBV6-5	CASSYFGNEKLFF	TGTGCCAGCAGTTACTTCGGTAATGAAAAACTGTTTTTT
-	many	TRBJ1-1	TRBV29-1	CSGQNTEAFF	TGCAGCGGACAGAACACTGAAGCTTTCTTT
-	few	TRBJ2-3	TRBV20-1	CSALKSATDTQYF	TGCAGTGCTCTGAAATCTGCCACAGATACGCAGTATTTT
-	few	TRBJ1-1	TRBV29-1	CSPKEISGEAFF	TGCAGCCCCAAGGAGATATCGGGAGAAGCTTTCTTT
-	-	TRBJ2-3	TRBV20-1	CSARGRDYTQYF	TGCAGTGCTAGGGGGCGGGATTATACGCAGTATTTT
TRBD2	few	TRBJ2-1	TRBV3-1	CASSQDLADNEQFF	TGTGCCAGCAGCCAAGATCTAGCGGACAATGAGCAGTTCTTC
-	-	TRBJ2-5	TRBV5-1	CASSFRTGREETQYF	TGCGCCAGCAGCTTTCGGACAGGGAGGGAAGAGACCCAGTACTTC
-	few	TRBJ2-7	TRBV21-1	CASSKGRGAGGVYEQYF	TGTGCCAGCAGCAAAGGGCGCGGCGCGGGGGGAGTATACGAGCAGTACTTC
TRBD2	-	TRBJ2-1	TRBV28	CASSFPRSLAGELIGRQFF	TGTGCCAGCAGTTTCCCTCGTTCACTAGCGGGAGAATTAATCGGGAGGCAGTTCTTC
TRBD2	many	TRBJ2-1	TRBV4-2	CASSQVAGGYNEQFF	TGTGCCAGCAGCCAAGTAGCGGGGGGGTACAATGAGCAGTTCTTC
-	many	TRBJ2-3	TRBV20-1	CSASLVTDTQYF	TGCAGTGCGTCACTAGTCACAGATACGCAGTATTTT
-	few	TRBJ1-1	TRBV7-2	CASSLDSGNTEAFF	TGTGCCAGCAGCTTAGATTCAGGGAACACTGAAGCTTTCTTT
-	few	TRBJ2-5	TRBV20-1	CSARVGGETRYF	TGCAGTGCTAGAGTGGGGGGAGAGACCCGGTACTTC
-	-	TRBJ2-3	TRBV5-1	CASSQSDSSDTQYF	TGCGCCAGCAGCCAGAGTGACAGTTCAGATACGCAGTATTTT
TRBD2	-	TRBJ2-1	TRBV9	CASSVGLAGSNEQFF	TGTGCCAGCAGCGTGGGACTAGCGGGAAGTAATGAGCAGTTCTTC
TRBD1	-	TRBJ2-7	TRBV6-2/TRBV6-3	CASTPRRETGGYREQYF	TGTGCCAGCACTCCAAGGCGAGAGACAGGGGGCTATCGCGAGCAGTACTTC
-	-	TRBJ2-7	TRBV6-5	CASRTNPYEQYF	TGTGCCAGCCGGACCAATCCCTACGAGCAGTACTTC
-	-	TRBJ2-7	TRBV2	CASSDGQRTHEQYF	TGTGCCAGCAGTGACGGGCAGCGTACCCACGAGCAGTACTTC
TRBD2	-	TRBJ2-7	TRBV5-1	CASSFGLAADSYEQYF	TGCGCCAGCAGCTTCGGACTAGCGGCCGACTCCTACGAGCAGTACTTC
-	-	TRBJ2-1	TRBV7-9	CASSPLRTFKQMRQFF	TGTGCCAGCAGTCCGTTGCGGACATTCAAACAAATGAGGCAGTTCTTC
TRBD1	few	TRBJ1-5	TRBV27	CASSLRAGGNQPQHF	TGTGCCAGCAGTTTAAGGGCAGGGGGGAATCAGCCCCAGCATTTT
TRBD1	-	TRBJ2-7	TRBV14	CASSRLQGSEEQYF	TGTGCCAGCAGTCGACTACAGGGGTCGGAAGAGCAGTACTTC
-	-	TRBJ2-5	TRBV6-1	CASCPRGGGLRKETQYF	TGTGCCAGCTGCCCCCGGGGAGGGGGATTGAGAAAAGAGACCCAGTACTTC
TRBD2	few	TRBJ2-7	TRBV20-1	CSARDLTSSGASYEQYF	TGCAGTGCTAGAGATTTAACTTCGAGCGGGGCCTCCTACGAGCAGTACTTC
TRBD2	-	TRBJ2-3	TRBV2	CASSGVAGGQDTQYF	TGTGCCAGCAGTGGGGTAGCGGGAGGTCAAGATACGCAGTATTTT
-	-	TRBJ2-1	TRBV7-6	CASSRYRTASSYNEQFF	TGTGCCAGCAGCCGATACCGCACAGCGAGCTCCTACAATGAGCAGTTCTTC
-	once	TRBJ2-7	TRBV5-5	CASSPKETLTYEQYF	TGTGCCAGCAGCCCCAAAGAGACTCTTACCTACGAGCAGTACTTC
-	-	TRBJ2-4	TRBV12-3/TRBV12-4	CACRGGEAKNIQYF	TGTGCCTGCAGGGGGGGGGAGGCCAAAAACATTCAGTACTTC
-	many	TRBJ2-5	TRBV10-3	CAISELGETQYF	TGTGCCATCAGCGAACTAGGGGAGACCCAGTACTTC
-	many	TRBJ1-4	TRBV10-3	CAISRGGEKLFF	TGTGCCATCAGCAGGGGCGGTGAAAAACTGTTTTTT
-	-	TRBJ1-6	TRBV9	CASSVGFEGRNSPLHF	TGTGCCAGCAGCGTAGGGTTCGAGGGGAGAAATTCACCCCTCCACTTT
-	few	TRBJ1-3	TRBV20-1	CSAVLRGSGNTIYF	TGCAGTGCCGTCTTGCGGGGCTCTGGAAACACCATATATTTT
TRBD2	-	TRBJ2-2	TRBV28	CASSFNTFLGLAGGPNTGELFF	TGTGCCAGCAGTTTTAACACCTTTTTGGGACTAGCGGGAGGGCCGAACACCGGGGAGCTGTTTTTT
TRBD1	-	TRBJ1-2	TRBV9	CASSDSNPGGYGYTF	TGTGCCAGCAGCGATAGCAATCCAGGGGGCTATGGCTACACCTTC
-	-	TRBJ2-5	TRBV20-1	CSARDAGAGLETQYF	TGCAGTGCTAGAGATGCCGGTGCAGGACTGGAGACCCAGTACTTC
-	-	TRBJ2-1	TRBV20-1	CSASRWGHEQFF	TGCAGTGCTAGCCGATGGGGGCATGAGCAGTTCTTC
-	few	TRBJ2-1	TRBV27	CASSPKPSYNEQFF	TGTGCCAGCAGTCCCAAACCAAGCTACAATGAGCAGTTCTTC
-	-	TRBJ2-3	TRBV7-8	CASSTSRGLTDTQYF	TGTGCCAGCAGCACTTCCCGGGGTTTGACAGATACGCAGTATTTT
TRBD2	few	TRBJ2-1	TRBV29-1	CSVERGGAYNEQFF	TGCAGCGTTGAACGGGGGGGGGCCTACAATGAGCAGTTCTTC
TRBD2	few	TRBJ2-3	TRBV12-3/TRBV12-4	CASSHGTSPYTQYF	TGTGCCAGCAGCCATGGGACTAGCCCATATACGCAGTATTTT
TRBD2	once	TRBJ2-7	TRBV2	CASIGGRARYEQYF	TGTGCCAGCATCGGCGGGAGGGCTAGGTACGAGCAGTACTTC
-	few	TRBJ1-1	TRBV7-9	CASSLGGLGTEAFF	TGTGCCAGCAGCTTGGGGGGGCTGGGGACTGAAGCTTTCTTT